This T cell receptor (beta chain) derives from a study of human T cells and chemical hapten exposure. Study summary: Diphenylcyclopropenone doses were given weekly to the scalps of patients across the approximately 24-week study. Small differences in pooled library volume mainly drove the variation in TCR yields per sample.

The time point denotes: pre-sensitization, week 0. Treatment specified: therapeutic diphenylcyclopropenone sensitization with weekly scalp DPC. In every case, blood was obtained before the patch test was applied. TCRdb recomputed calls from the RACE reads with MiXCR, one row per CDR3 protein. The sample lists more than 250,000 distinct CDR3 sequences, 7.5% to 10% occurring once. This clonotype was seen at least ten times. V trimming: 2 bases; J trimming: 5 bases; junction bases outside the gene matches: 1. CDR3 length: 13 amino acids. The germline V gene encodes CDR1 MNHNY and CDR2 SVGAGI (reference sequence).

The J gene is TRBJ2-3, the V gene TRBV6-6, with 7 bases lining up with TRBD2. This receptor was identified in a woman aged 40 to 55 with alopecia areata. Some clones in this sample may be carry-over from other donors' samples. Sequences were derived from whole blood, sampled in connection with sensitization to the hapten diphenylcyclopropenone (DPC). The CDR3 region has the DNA TGTGCCAGCAGTTACCTAGCGGTAGATACGCAGTATTTT. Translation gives CASSYLAVDTQYF.